This passage covers 22 T cell receptor beta chains from one sample sequenced in a study of blood T cells in healthy people across ages. Sample-barcoded 5' priming and a J-beta primer mix drove a second PCR of roughly 7 to 11 cycles. TCRdb passed the 5' RACE reads through MiXCR, listing each CDR3 protein once. The sample has around 1.7 million distinct CDR3 sequences, roughly 27% seen once. The sequencing sample was made of blood. These TCRs come from a woman younger than 45 in good health.

This rearrangement joins TRBV30 to TRBJ2-2; the match to TRBD2 covers 7 bases. The J segment lost 3 bases and the V segment lost 2 bases, leaving 3 bases of the junction unmatched. Per germline, CDR1 GTSNPN and CDR2 SVGIG (reference sequence). CDR3 size: 14 residues. The CDR3 bases are TGTGCCTGGAGTAGGGAGGGTCACACCGGGGAGCTGTTTTTT. This sequence encodes CAWSREGHTGELFF.

The chain links TRBV20-1 to TRBJ2-5, with a possible D match to TRBD2 (6 bases). CDR3 size: 12 residues. Germline V gives CDR1 DFQATT, CDR2 SNEGSKA (reference sequence). Deletions cut 6 bases from V and 5 bases from J, with 13 bases between. The CDR3 region is CSALGGEETQYF. CDR3 sequence (DNA): TGCAGTGCGCTCGGAGGGGAGGAGACCCAGTACTTC.

This clonotype was seen a handful of times. The genes are TRBV20-1 and TRBJ1-6; D gene uncertain. CDR3 length: 13 amino acids. CDR1 is DFQATT and CDR2 is SNEGSKA in the germline V gene (reference sequence). Between the trimmed V and J ends, which lost 6 bases and 12 bases, there was a span of 18 bases. This chain's CDR3 is CSAPIGVRGPLHF. The CDR3 nucleotides read TGCAGTGCCCCCATTGGGGTTCGAGGACCCCTCCACTTT.

The chain uses TRBV6-5 and TRBJ1-1; a weak D match, TRBD1 (6 bases). Germline values: CDR1 MNHEY, CDR2 SVGAGI. The CDR3 contains 15 residues. Trimming took off 6 bases at V and 0 bases at J, with 14 bases between the two ends. This chain's CDR3 is CASRRTDGVNTEAFF. As DNA, the CDR3 is TGTGCCAGCAGGCGGACAGATGGGGTGAACACTGAAGCTTTCTTT.

CDR3 sequence: CSVYRDRYPYKQYF. CDR3 DNA: TGCAGCGTTTACCGGGACAGGTACCCCTATAAGCAGTACTTC. The V call is TRBV29-1, the J call TRBJ2-4; 8 bases line up with TRBD1. Germline V gives CDR1 SQVTM, CDR2 ANQGSEA. The CDR3 is 14 residues long. Germline trimming cut 5 bases from V and 13 bases from J; bases unmatched to any gene: 16.

This chain joins TRBV12-3 or TRBV12-4 and TRBJ1-5; D remains ambiguous. Trimming stripped 7 bases from V and 7 bases from J, with 11 bases between. The CDR3 runs to 12 residues. The CDR3 loop is CASTFSGQPQHF. The CDR3, as DNA: TGTGCCAGCACGTTTAGTGGGCAGCCCCAGCATTTT.

Note on this clonotype: A much larger clone differs by one base, so this may be a read error. The chain recombines TRBV7-3 with TRBJ2-5; 13 nucleotides line up with TRBD2. Germline-derived CDR1 and CDR2 are SGHTA and FQGTGA. The CDR3 has 15 residues. With V trimmed by 5 bases and J by 11 bases, 11 bases remained unmatched. This chain's CDR3 is CASSRWGLAGNEQYF. CDR3 DNA sequence: TGTGCCAGCAGCCGCTGGGGACTAGCGGGAAATGAGCAGTACTTC.

This clonotype turned up a few times. This sequence joins TRBV6-6 and TRBJ1-1; no clear D. The CDR3 totals 13 residues. Germline-derived CDR1 and CDR2 are MNHNY and SVGAGI (reference sequence). Trimming took off 4 bases at V and 1 base at J, with 7 bases between the two ends. The CDR3 coding sequence is TGTGCCAGCAGTTTCAAGGGGAACACTGAAGCTTTCTTT. Its translation is CASSFKGNTEAFF.

This rearrangement joins TRBV7-9 to TRBJ2-1; 15 bases agree with TRBD2. With 6 bases clipped from V and 8 bases from J, the junction kept 5 bases outside the gene matches. The CDR3 length is 15 residues. The germline V gene encodes CDR1 SEHNR and CDR2 FQNEAQ (reference sequence). CDR3 region: CASRPGTSGRYEQFF. The CDR3 DNA follows: TGTGCCAGCAGGCCCGGGACTAGCGGGAGGTATGAGCAGTTCTTC.

The sample holds a few counts of this clonotype. V gene TRBV6-5 combines with J gene TRBJ2-5; TRBD1 matches at 8 bases. Germline V lookup: CDR1 MNHEY, CDR2 SVGAGI. The CDR3 is made up of 14 amino acids. J gave up 5 bases and V 1 base, and 3 bases lay outside the gene matches. CDR3 in DNA: TGTGCCAGCAGTTACTGGCAGGGGGCGGAGACCCAGTACTTC. The encoded protein is CASSYWQGAETQYF.

A word on this clonotype: The junction shows a germline mismatch at one end, possibly a read error. The V call is TRBV15, the J call TRBJ1-2; the D gene is possibly TRBD1 (5 bases). The germline V gene encodes CDR1 LNHNV and CDR2 YYDKDF (reference sequence). The CDR3 extends over 15 amino acids. The CDR3 DNA reads TGTGCCACCGGCAGAGATCTACGACAGAAGGATGGCTACACCTTC. It is translated as CATGRDLRQKDGYTF.

The chain joins TRBV5-1 to TRBJ2-3; the D is unclear. Between the trimmed V and J ends, which lost 4 bases and 6 bases, there was a span of 15 bases. The length of the CDR3 is 14 residues. Germline V gene lookup returns CDR1 SGHRS and CDR2 YFSETQ. In nucleotides, the CDR3 is TGCGCCAGCAGCCTGGGGTCCCCCCTCGATACGCAGTATTTT. The encoded protein is CASSLGSPLDTQYF. Supplemented by reference TRBV5-1 and TRBJ2-3, the full variable domain reads KAGVTQTPRYLIKTRGQQVTLSCSPISGHRSVSWYQQTPGQGLQFLFEYFSETQRNKGNFPGRFSGRQFSNSRSEMNVSTLELGDSALYLCASSLGSPLDTQYFGPGTRLTVL.

About this clonotype: At one of its ends the junction is not consistent with the germline gene, which may arise from a read error. The chain's CDR3 is CSVVFLSTDSQYF. CDR3 in DNA: TGCAGCGTTGTTTTCCTGAGCACAGATTCGCAGTATTTT. This chain links TRBV29-1 with TRBJ2-3; D is ambiguous. Germline values: CDR1 SQVTM, CDR2 ANQGSEA. The CDR3 contains 13 residues.

This clonotype was detected ten times or more. V gene TRBV20-1 combines with J gene TRBJ2-3; 7 bases match TRBD2. CDR3 length equals 12 residues. J gave up 6 bases and V 6 bases, and 6 bases lay outside the gene matches. Germline CDR1 reads DFQATT; CDR2 reads SNEGSKA (reference sequence). As DNA, the CDR3 is TGCAGTGCCCCGGGACTACCGGATACGCAGTATTTT. Encoded protein: CSAPGLPDTQYF.

This clonotype has a handful of counts. V usage is TRBV5-1 and J usage is TRBJ2-1; 8 bases match TRBD2. Germline V gene sequence: CDR1 SGHRS, CDR2 YFSETQ. J lost 15 bases, V lost 0 bases, and 5 bases had no gene match. The CDR3 spans 12 residues. CDR3 residues: CASSLDGLARFF. CDR3 coding DNA: TGCGCCAGCAGCTTGGATGGACTAGCACGGTTCTTC.

The chain has TRBV12-3 or TRBV12-4 and TRBJ2-1, with D unresolved. V lost 4 bases to trimming and J lost 14 bases, with 15 bases between them. The CDR3 contains 12 residues. CDR3 residues: CASSSRHLNKFF. CDR3 in DNA: TGTGCCAGCAGTTCCCGACACCTAAATAAGTTCTTC.

This clonotype was seen only a few times. This rearrangement joins TRBV27 to TRBJ1-2; D is uncertain. Trimming removed 5 bases from V and 3 bases from J, with 16 bases in between. This CDR3 is built from 15 residues. The V gene's germline CDR1 is MNHEY and CDR2 SMNVEV (reference sequence). In DNA form, the CDR3 reads TGTGCCAGCAGTCCCGTCGGCAGCCACCACTATGGCTACACCTTC. Protein sequence: CASSPVGSHHYGYTF.

The sample holds many counts of this clonotype. CDR3 sequence (DNA): TGTGCCAGCGGGAGGACAGGGGGCTACGAGCAGTACTTC. It encodes CASGRTGGYEQYF. The chain recombines TRBV7-9 with TRBJ2-7; 10 positions agree with TRBD1. CDR3 size: 13 residues. The V segment lost 8 bases and the J segment 3 bases; nucleotides outside the gene matches: 4. Germline V gene sequence: CDR1 SEHNR, CDR2 FQNEAQ (reference sequence).

The chain links TRBV13 to TRBJ1-1, with TRBD1 as a possible D gene (6 bases). V dropped 4 bases and J dropped 5 bases, with 14 bases sitting between them. This CDR3 is 14 amino acids long. CDR1 and CDR2 (germline): PRHDT, FYEKMQ (reference sequence). This chain's CDR3 is CASSSDRLGTEAFF. CDR3 bases: TGTGCCAGCAGCTCAGACAGGTTGGGGACTGAAGCTTTCTTT. The variable domain in full, with the rest retrieved from reference TRBV13 and TRBJ1-1, is AAGVIQSPRHLIKEKRETATLKCYPIPRHDTVYWYQQGPGQDPQFLISFYEKMQSDKGSIPDRFSAQQFSDYHSELNMSSLELGDSALYFCASSSDRLGTEAFFGQGTRLTVV.

The chain combines TRBV7-2 with TRBJ1-2; 8 bases match TRBD1. The V gene end was trimmed by 5 bases and the J gene end by 8 bases; junction bases not matched to a gene: 7. Germline V lookup: CDR1 SGHTA, CDR2 FQGNSA. This CDR3 contains 13 residues. The CDR3 region is CASSPRTGKGYTF. The CDR3 bases are TGTGCCAGCAGCCCCCGGACAGGGAAGGGCTACACCTTC.

This clonotype showed up just a few times. J is TRBJ2-7 and V is TRBV27, with 7 bases that match TRBD1. Germline V gives CDR1 MNHEY, CDR2 SMNVEV (reference sequence). V was clipped by 6 bases and J by 2 bases; unmatched bases: 10. The CDR3 length is 15 residues. In DNA, the CDR3 is TGTGCCAGCAGACCGGGACAGACTATTCCCTACGAGCAGTACTTC. Its translation is CASRPGQTIPYEQYF.

In this sample, this clonotype turned up once. The chain has TRBV18 and TRBJ1-3, with D possibly being TRBD1 (5 bases). The CDR3 runs to 16 residues. Trimming took off 3 bases at V and 2 bases at J, with 14 bases between the two ends. Germline V gene sequence: CDR1 KGHSH, CDR2 LQKENI. The CDR3 reads CASSPGRTLAGNTIYF. In DNA, the CDR3 is TGTGCCAGCTCACCGGGACGCACTTTGGCTGGAAACACCATATATTTT. The full variable domain, rest sourced from reference TRBV18 and TRBJ1-3, is NAGVMQNPRHLVRRRGQEARLRCSPMKGHSHVYWYRQLPEEGLKFMVYLQKENIIDESGMPKERFSAEFPKEGPSILRIQQVVRGDSAAYFCASSPGRTLAGNTIYFGEGSWLTVV.